Described below is a single TCR beta chain sequence and its context. This clone was observed a handful of times. Its antigen remains undetermined. Per-nucleotide qualities are absent, and no much larger clonotype sits a single base away. According to the germline V gene, CDR1 reads SGHVS and CDR2 reads FQNEAQ. The CDR3 starts with the cysteine, ends with the phenylalanine, and has 15 residues. The retained sequence is limited to the CDR3, 45 bases, with the frame set at the first base. The junction shows trimming of 2 bases on V and 6 bases on J, plus 14 bases between the germline ends. The source of the sample is a study of neoadjuvant anti-PD-1 for oral cavity cancer (dated by TCRdb to about 2021). At the level of the whole study: Three to four biweekly doses of nivolumab at 3 mg/kg were mostly administered to patients before curative-intent surgical resection. A fourth nivolumab dose was given around day 43 to patients without progression, and definitive surgical resection was performed in those patients on days 50-56. Under RECIST 1.1, a patient counted as a responder if showing complete response, partial response or stable disease, and as a non-responder if showing progression. There were roughly 13 patients in the parent correlative cohort, and the response rate was 30% to 35%.

Paper-wide results and their limitations: Higher pretreatment blood Treg/Th17 ratios correlated with both higher pretreatment blood TCRbeta clonality and lower post-treatment tumor TCRbeta clonality. Larger post-treatment sizes of preexisting intratumoral clones correlated with greater tumor shrinkage, suggesting expansion of preexisting clones contributed to response. Only a few patients per response group were included in the TCR analyses, and the authors called for validation in larger cohorts.

For survey sequencing of tumor libraries, mostly around 5.1 ug of input genomic DNA was used, and two replicates were run per sample. The immunoSEQ hsTCRbeta kit was used to prepare TCRbeta libraries according to the manufacturer's instructions. An Illumina NovaSeq 6000 S4 flow cell was used to sequence the final libraries, which had first been combined to 3 nM. Per the authors' processing: The immunoSEQ Analyzer handled quality control and preprocessing of the raw data. The analysis was limited to productive rearrangements, and each clonotype was defined by a unique CDR3 amino acid sequence. Repertoire clonality was estimated as the Gini-Simpson index, computed with the R package tcR. Student's t test was used to compare Gini indices, while Pearson correlation assessed associations with tumor size change. Drawn from immuneACCESS, this table holds only the in-frame rearrangements with V and J called that TCRdb kept. Clones are partly lost; checked studies trace under half to an unresolved V gene and leave the rest unexplained. That table supplies the V and J calls and clone size; D and trimming were determined from the DNA. Across this sample there are tens of thousands of clones, with around a quarter seen only once. The biggest ten clones account for roughly 16% of the sample.

Sample time point, as interpreted from the label and publication: after neoadjuvant nivolumab, at surgical resection. The patients had newly diagnosed stage II-IVA oral cavity squamous cell carcinoma and had not received any prior systemic or radiation treatment. The cohort was made up of patients with locally advanced, HPV-negative oral cavity squamous cell carcinoma. The samples were obtained from a longitudinal correlative study of a single-arm phase II trial testing neoadjuvant nivolumab in oral cavity squamous cell carcinoma. Subject-matched pre- and post-treatment PBMCs and tumors from three responders and three non-responders were subjected to genomic DNA-based TCRbeta sequencing. The Maxwell RSC DNA from Tissue kit was used to isolate genomic DNA from tumor tissue.

The sample in question was tumor tissue, obtained after nivolumab (anti-PD-1) treatment. The chain was built from TRBV7-8 and TRBJ1-3; no D segment can be confidently identified. The source of this sequence is a person aged 35-79 years with oral cavity squamous cell carcinoma. The DNA reads TGTGCCAGCAGCTTATCGGGCGCTCTTGAAAACACCATATATTTT. Translated, this is CASSLSGALENTIYF.